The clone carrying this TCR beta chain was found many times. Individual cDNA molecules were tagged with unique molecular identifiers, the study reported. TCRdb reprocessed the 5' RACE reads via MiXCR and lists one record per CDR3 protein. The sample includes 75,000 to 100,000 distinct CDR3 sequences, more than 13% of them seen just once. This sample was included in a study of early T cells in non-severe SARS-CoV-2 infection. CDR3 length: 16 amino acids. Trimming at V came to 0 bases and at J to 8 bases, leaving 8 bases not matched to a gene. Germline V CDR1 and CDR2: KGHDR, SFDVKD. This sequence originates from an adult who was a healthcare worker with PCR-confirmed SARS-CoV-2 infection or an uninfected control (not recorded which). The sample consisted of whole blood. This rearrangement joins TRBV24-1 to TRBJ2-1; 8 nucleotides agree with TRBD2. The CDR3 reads CATSDLAGGGWDEQFF. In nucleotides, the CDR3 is TGTGCCACCAGTGATTTGGCGGGGGGCGGTTGGGATGAGCAGTTCTTC.